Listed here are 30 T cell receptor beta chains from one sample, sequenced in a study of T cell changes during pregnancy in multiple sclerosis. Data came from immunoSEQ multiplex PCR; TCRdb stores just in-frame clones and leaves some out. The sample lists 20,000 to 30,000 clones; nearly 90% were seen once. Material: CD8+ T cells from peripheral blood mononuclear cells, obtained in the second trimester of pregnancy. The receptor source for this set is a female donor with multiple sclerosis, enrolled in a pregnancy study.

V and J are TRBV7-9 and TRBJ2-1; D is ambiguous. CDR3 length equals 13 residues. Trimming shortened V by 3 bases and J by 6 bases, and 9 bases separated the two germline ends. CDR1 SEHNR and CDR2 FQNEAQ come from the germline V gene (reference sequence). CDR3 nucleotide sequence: TGTGCCAGCAGCTTGCTAGACTTCAATGAGCAGTTCTTC. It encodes CASSLLDFNEQFF.

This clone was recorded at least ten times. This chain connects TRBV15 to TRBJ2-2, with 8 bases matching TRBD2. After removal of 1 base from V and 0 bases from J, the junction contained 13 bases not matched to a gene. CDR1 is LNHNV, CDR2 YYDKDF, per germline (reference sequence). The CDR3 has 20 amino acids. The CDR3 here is CATSRAIAGIDTSNTGELFF. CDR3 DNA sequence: TGTGCCACCAGCAGAGCGATAGCGGGGATAGACACGTCGAACACCGGGGAGCTGTTTTTT.

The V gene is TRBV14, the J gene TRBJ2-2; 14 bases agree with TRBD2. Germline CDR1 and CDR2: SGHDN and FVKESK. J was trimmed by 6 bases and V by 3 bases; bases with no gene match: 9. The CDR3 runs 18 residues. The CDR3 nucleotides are TGTGCCAGCAGCCATTCCGGGACTAGCGGGAGTTGGGCCGGGGAGCTGTTTTTT. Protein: CASSHSGTSGSWAGELFF.

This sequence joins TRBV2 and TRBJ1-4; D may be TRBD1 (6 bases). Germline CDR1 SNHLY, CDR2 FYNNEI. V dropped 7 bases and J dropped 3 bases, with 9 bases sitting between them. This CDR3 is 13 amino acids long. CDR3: CASTDSSNEKLFF. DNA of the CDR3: TGTGCCAGCACGGACAGCTCTAATGAAAAACTGTTTTTT.

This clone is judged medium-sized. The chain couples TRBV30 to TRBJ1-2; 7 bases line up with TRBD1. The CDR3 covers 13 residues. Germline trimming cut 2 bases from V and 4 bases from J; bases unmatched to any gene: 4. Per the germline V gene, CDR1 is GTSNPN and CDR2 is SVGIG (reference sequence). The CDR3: CAWSRGGGYGYTF. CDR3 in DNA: TGTGCCTGGAGTCGAGGGGGCGGCTATGGCTACACCTTC.

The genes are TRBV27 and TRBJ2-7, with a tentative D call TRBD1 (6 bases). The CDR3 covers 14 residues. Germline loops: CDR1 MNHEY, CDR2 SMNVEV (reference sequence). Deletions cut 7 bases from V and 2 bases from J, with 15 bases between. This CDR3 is CASKDTQGAYEQYF. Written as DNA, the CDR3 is TGTGCCAGCAAAGATACACAGGGCGCCTACGAGCAGTACTTC.

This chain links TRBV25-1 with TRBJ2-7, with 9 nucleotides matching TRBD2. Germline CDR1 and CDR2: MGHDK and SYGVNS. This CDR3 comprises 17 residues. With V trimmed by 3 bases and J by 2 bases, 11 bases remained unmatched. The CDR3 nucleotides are TGTGCCAGCAGTGATCTTAGCGGGAGCTCTTACCCCTACGAGCAGTACTTC. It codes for CASSDLSGSSYPYEQYF.

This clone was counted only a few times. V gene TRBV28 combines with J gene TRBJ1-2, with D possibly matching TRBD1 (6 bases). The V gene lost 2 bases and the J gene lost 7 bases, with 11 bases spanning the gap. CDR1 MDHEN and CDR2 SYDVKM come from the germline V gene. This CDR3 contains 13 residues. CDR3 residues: CASSLMGAGGYTF. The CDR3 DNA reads TGTGCCAGCAGTTTAATGGGGGCAGGTGGCTACACCTTC.

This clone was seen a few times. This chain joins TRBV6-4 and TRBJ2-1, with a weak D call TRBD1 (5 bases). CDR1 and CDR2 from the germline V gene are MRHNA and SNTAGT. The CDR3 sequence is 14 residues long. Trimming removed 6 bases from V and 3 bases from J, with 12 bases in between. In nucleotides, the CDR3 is TGTGCCAGCAGCCCTAAGGACAACTACAATGAGCAGTTCTTC. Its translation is CASSPKDNYNEQFF.

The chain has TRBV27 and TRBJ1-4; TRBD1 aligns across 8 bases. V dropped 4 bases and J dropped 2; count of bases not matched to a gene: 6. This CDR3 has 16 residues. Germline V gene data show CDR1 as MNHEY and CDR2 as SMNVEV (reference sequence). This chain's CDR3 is CASSSTGVTTNEKLFF. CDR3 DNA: TGTGCCAGCAGTTCGACAGGGGTTACGACTAATGAAAAACTGTTTTTT.

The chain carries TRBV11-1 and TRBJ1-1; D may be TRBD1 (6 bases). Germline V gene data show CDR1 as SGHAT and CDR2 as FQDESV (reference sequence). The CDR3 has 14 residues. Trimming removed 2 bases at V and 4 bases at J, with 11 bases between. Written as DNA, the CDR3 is TGTGCCAGCAGCTTAAGACAGGAGCGCACTGAAGCTTTCTTT. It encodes CASSLRQERTEAFF.

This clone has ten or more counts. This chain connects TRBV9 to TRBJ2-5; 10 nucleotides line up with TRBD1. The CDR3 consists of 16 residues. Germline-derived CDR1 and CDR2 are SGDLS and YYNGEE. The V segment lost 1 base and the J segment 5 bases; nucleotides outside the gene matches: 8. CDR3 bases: TGTGCCAGCAGCGTATCGGGGGGACAGGGGTTGGAGACCCAGTACTTC. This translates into CASSVSGGQGLETQYF.

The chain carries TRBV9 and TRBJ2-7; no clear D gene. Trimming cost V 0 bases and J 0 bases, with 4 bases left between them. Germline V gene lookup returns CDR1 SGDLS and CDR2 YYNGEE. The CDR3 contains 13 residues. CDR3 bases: TGTGCCAGCAGCGTAGGCAGCTCCTACGAGCAGTACTTC. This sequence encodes CASSVGSSYEQYF.

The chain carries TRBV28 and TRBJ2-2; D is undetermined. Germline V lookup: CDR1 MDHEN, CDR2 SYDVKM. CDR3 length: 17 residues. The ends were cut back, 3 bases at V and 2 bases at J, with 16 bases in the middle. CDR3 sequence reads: CASSFLFPSTNTGELFF. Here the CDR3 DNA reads TGTGCCAGCAGTTTTTTATTCCCATCGACAAACACCGGGGAGCTGTTTTTT.

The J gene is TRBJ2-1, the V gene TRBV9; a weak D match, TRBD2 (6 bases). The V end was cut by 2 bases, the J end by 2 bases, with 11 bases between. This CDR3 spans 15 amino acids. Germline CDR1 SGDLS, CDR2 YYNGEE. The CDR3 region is CASSVAGTPYNEQFF. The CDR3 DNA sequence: TGTGCCAGCAGCGTTGCCGGGACTCCCTACAATGAGCAGTTCTTC.

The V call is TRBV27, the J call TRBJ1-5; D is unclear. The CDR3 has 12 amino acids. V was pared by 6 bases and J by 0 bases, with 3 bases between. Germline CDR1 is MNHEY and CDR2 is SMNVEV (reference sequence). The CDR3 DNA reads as TGTGCCAGCAGCCATAGCAATCAGCCCCAGCATTTT. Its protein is CASSHSNQPQHF.

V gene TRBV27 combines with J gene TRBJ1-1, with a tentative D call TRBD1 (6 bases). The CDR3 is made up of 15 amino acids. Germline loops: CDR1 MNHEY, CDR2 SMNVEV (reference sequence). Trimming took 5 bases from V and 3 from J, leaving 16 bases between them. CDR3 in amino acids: CASSEQGRGDTEAFF. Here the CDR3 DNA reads TGTGCCAGCAGTGAACAGGGACGTGGGGACACTGAAGCTTTCTTT.

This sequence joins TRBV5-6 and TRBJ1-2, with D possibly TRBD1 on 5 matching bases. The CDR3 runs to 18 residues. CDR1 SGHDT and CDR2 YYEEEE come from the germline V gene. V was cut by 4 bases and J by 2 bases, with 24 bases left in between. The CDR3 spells CASSPPDSLDTYNYGYTF. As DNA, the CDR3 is TGTGCCAGCAGCCCCCCAGACAGTCTCGACACATACAACTATGGCTACACCTTC.

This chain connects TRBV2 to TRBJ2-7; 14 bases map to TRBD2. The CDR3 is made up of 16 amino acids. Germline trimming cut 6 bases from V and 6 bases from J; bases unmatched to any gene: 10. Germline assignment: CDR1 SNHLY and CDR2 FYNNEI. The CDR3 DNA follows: TGTGCCAGCAGCGACCCCGGGACTAGCGGGAGTTCCGAGCAGTACTTC. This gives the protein CASSDPGTSGSSEQYF.

DNA for the CDR3: TGCGCCAGCAGCTTGGGGGCTAACACTGAAGCTTTCTTT. It encodes CASSLGANTEAFF. This chain uses TRBV5-1 with TRBJ1-1; D not resolved. The CDR3 extends over 13 amino acids. The V gene's germline CDR1 is SGHRS and CDR2 YFSETQ. The V gene lost 0 bases and the J gene lost 2 bases, with 5 bases spanning the gap.

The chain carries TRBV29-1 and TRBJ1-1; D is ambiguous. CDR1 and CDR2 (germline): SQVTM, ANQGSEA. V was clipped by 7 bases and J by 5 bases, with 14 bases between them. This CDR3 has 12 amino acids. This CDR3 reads CSGVGSSTEAFF. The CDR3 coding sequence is TGCAGCGGGGTCGGGAGTAGTACTGAAGCTTTCTTT. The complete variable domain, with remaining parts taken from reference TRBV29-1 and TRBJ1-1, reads SAVISQKPSRDICQRGTSLTIQCQVDSQVTMMFWYRQQPGQSLTLIATANQGSEATYESGFVIDKFPISRPNLTFSTLTVSNMSPEDSSIYLCSGVGSSTEAFFGQGTRLTVV.

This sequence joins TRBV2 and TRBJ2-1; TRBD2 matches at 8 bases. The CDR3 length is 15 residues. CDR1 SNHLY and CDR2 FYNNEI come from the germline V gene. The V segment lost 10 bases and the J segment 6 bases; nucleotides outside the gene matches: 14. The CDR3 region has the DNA TGTGCCACCCCCAAGTCGGGAGGGCCGAGCAATGAGCAGTTCTTC. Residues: CATPKSGGPSNEQFF.

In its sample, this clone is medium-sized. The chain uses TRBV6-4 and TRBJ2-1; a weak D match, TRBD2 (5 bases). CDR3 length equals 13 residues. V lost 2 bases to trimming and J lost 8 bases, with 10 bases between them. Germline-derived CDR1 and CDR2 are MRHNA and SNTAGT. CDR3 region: CASSDRAEDEQFF. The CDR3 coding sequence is TGTGCCAGCAGTGACCGAGCGGAGGATGAGCAGTTCTTC.

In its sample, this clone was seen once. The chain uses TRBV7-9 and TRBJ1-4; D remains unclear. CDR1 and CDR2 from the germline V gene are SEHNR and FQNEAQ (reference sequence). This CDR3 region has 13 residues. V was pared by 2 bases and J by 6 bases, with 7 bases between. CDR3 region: CASSLMADEKLFF. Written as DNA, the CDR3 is TGTGCCAGCAGCTTAATGGCAGATGAAAAACTGTTTTTT. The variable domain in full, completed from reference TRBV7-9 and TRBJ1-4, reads DTGVSQNPRHKITKRGQNVTFRCDPISEHNRLYWYRQTLGQGPEFLTYFQNEAQLEKSRLLSDRFSAERPKGSFSTLEIQRTEQGDSAMYLCASSLMADEKLFFGSGTQLSVL.

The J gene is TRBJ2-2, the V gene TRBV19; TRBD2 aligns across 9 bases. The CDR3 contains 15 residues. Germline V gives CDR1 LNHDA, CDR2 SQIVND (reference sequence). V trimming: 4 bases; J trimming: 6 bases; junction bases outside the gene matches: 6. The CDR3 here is CASSTPAGGPGELFF. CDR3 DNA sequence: TGTGCCAGTAGTACCCCAGCGGGAGGTCCCGGGGAGCTGTTTTTT. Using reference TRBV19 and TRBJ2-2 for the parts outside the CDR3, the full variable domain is DGGITQSPKYLFRKEGQNVTLSCEQNLNHDAMYWYRQDPGQGLRLIYYSQIVNDFQKGDIAEGYSVSREKKESFPLTVTSAQKNPTAFYLCASSTPAGGPGELFFGEGSRLTVL.

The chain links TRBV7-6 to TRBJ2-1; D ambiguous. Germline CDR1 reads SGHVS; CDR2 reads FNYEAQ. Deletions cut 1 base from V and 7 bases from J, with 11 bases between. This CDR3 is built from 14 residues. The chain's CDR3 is CASSLVAVGNEQFF. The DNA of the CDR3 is TGTGCCAGCAGCTTAGTAGCTGTAGGAAATGAGCAGTTCTTC.

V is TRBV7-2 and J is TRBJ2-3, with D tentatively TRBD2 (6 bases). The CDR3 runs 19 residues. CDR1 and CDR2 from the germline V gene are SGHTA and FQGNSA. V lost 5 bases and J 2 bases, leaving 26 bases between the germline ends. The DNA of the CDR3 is TGTGCCAGCAGCCCGAGTCCCCACGTAAGAGGGGAGGACACAGATACGCAGTATTTT. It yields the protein CASSPSPHVRGEDTDTQYF.

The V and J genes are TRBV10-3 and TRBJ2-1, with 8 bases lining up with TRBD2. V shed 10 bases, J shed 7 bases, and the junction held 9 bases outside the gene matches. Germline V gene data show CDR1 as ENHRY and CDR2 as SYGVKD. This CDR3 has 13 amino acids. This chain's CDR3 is CASGRFGGNEQFF. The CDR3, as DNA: TGTGCCAGCGGGAGGTTCGGGGGGAATGAGCAGTTCTTC.

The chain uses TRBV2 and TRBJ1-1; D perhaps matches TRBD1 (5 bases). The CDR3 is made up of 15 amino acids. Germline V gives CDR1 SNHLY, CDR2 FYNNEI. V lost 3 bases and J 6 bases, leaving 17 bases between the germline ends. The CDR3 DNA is TGTGCCAGCAGTGAGGATGGGCGGGGGGTCTCTGAAGCTTTCTTT. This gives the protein CASSEDGRGVSEAFF.

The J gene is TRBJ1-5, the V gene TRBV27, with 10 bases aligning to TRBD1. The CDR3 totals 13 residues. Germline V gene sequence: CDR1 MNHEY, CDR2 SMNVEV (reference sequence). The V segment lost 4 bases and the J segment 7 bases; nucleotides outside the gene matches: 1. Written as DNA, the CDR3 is TGTGCCAGCAGTTGGGGACAGGGGCAGCCCCAGCATTTT. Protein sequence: CASSWGQGQPQHF.